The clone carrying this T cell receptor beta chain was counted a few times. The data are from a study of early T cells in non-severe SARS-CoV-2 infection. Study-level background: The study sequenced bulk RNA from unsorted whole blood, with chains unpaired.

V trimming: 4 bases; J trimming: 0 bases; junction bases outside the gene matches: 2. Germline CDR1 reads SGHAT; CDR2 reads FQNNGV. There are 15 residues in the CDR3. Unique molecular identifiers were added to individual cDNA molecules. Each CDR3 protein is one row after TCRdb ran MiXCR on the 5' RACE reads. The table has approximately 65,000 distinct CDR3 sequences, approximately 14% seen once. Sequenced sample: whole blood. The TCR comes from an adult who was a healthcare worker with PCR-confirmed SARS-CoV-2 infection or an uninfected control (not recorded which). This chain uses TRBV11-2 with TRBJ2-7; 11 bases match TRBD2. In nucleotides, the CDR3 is TGTGCCAGCAGCTCTAGCGGGGGGAGCTCCTACGAGCAGTACTTC. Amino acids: CASSSSGGSSYEQYF.